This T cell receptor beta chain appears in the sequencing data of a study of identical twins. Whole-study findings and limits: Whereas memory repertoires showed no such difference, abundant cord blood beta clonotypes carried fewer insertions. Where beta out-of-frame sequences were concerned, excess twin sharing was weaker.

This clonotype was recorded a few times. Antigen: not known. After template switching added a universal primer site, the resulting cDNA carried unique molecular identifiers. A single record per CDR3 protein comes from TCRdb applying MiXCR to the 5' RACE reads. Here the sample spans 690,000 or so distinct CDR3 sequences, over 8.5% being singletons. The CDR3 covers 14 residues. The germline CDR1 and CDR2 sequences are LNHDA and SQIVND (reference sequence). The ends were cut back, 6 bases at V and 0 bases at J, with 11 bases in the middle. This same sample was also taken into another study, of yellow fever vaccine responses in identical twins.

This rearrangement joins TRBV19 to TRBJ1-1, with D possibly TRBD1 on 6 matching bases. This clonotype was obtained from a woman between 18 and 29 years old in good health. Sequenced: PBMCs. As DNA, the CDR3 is TGTGCCAGTAGAACCAGGGGACTGAACACTGAAGCTTTCTTT. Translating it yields CASRTRGLNTEAFF.